The next 28 T cell receptor beta chains were all read from a single sample in a study of identifying expanded T cells in peripheral blood. Generated by immunoSEQ multiplex PCR, the TCRdb table keeps only in-frame clones and is missing some. This table holds 70,000 to 100,000 clones, around nine tenths found once. The source material was blood. All receptors derive from a person between 18 and 69 years old in good health.

This clone was detected ten times or more. The rearrangement links TRBV29-1 to TRBJ1-5; D might be TRBD1 (6 bases). The CDR3 spans 14 residues. Germline assignment: CDR1 SQVTM and CDR2 ANQGSEA. The V gene lost 7 bases and the J gene lost 4 bases, with 17 bases spanning the gap. CDR3 sequence: CSATLTGINQPQHF. In nucleotides, the CDR3 is TGCAGCGCCACCTTGACAGGAATTAATCAGCCCCAGCATTTT.

The chain combines TRBV6-5 with TRBJ1-5; perhaps TRBD1 as D (5 bases). Between the trimmed V and J ends, which lost 5 bases and 1 base, there was a span of 9 bases. CDR1 is MNHEY and CDR2 is SVGAGI in the germline V gene. The CDR3 consists of 14 residues. The CDR3 nucleotides read TGTGCCAGCAGTGCTTGGGACAGCAATCAGCCCCAGCATTTT. This gives the protein CASSAWDSNQPQHF.

The V call is TRBV9, the J call TRBJ2-1, with D unclear. Trimming removed 0 bases at V and 7 bases at J, with 8 bases between. Germline loops: CDR1 SGDLS, CDR2 YYNGEE. There are 13 residues in the CDR3. CDR3 residues: CASSVVSGNEQFF. DNA for the CDR3: TGTGCCAGCAGCGTAGTGTCGGGTAATGAGCAGTTCTTC.

A note on this clone: Other DNA sequences from this sample encode an identical CDR3 as well. The chain links TRBV10-1 to TRBJ1-1, with D maybe TRBD1 (5 bases). This CDR3 spans 12 amino acids. Trimming pared 5 bases from V and 4 bases from J, leaving 8 bases between. CDR1 and CDR2 (germline): WNHNN, SYGVQD (reference sequence). CDR3: CASSWDGTEAFF. CDR3 sequence (DNA): TGCGCCAGCAGTTGGGACGGCACTGAAGCTTTCTTT.

The V call is TRBV9, the J call TRBJ2-5, with TRBD1 matching 10 bases. From germline, CDR1 is SGDLS and CDR2 YYNGEE. The ends lost 8 bases at V and 5 bases at J; junction bases unmatched: 12. There are 15 residues in the CDR3. The CDR3 protein is CASGQGVGQLETQYF. CDR3 bases: TGTGCCAGTGGACAGGGGGTTGGTCAGTTGGAGACCCAGTACTTC.

For the CDR3, the DNA is TGTGCCAGCCGCTACGCAGGAGAGAAGTGGGGTCAGCCCCAGCATTTT. Protein product: CASRYAGEKWGQPQHF. The rearrangement links TRBV28 to TRBJ1-5, with D unresolved. Germline assignment: CDR1 MDHEN and CDR2 SYDVKM. The CDR3 sequence is 16 residues long. V was shortened by 8 bases and J by 6 bases, with 23 bases between the two germline ends.

This sequence joins TRBV11-2 and TRBJ1-2; unclear D gene. CDR3 length: 12 residues. Germline CDR1 SGHAT, CDR2 FQNNGV. V was pared by 3 bases and J by 9 bases, with 11 bases between. In DNA, the CDR3 is TGTGCCAGCAGCTTCGGGCGGGCCCGCTACACCTTC. As protein: CASSFGRARYTF.

V gene TRBV2 combines with J gene TRBJ1-3; no reliable D call. CDR3 size: 13 residues. Trimming removed 10 bases from V and 0 bases from J, with 10 bases in between. Germline V lookup: CDR1 SNHLY, CDR2 FYNNEI. CDR3 sequence reads: CAIRQDSGNTIYF. For the CDR3, the DNA is TGTGCCATTCGACAAGACTCTGGAAACACCATATATTTT.

The V and J genes are TRBV19 and TRBJ2-3, with 7 bases lining up with TRBD1. The CDR3 spans 13 residues. The germline V gene has CDR1 LNHDA and CDR2 SQIVND (reference sequence). J lost 0 bases, V lost 7 bases, and 1 base had no gene match. The CDR3 nucleotides are TGTGCCAGTATGGACAGGAGCACAGATACGCAGTATTTT. It yields the protein CASMDRSTDTQYF.

This CDR3 is CASSEYRANEKLFF. CDR3 nucleotides: TGTGCCAGCAGTGAATACAGGGCCAATGAAAAACTGTTTTTT. This chain joins TRBV2 and TRBJ1-4; possible D gene TRBD1, 6 bases. This CDR3 contains 14 residues. V was clipped by 2 bases and J by 5 bases, with 9 bases between them. Germline CDR1 is SNHLY and CDR2 is FYNNEI. Based on the CDR3 plus reference TRBV2 and TRBJ1-4, the full variable domain is EPEVTQTPSHQVTQMGQEVILRCVPISNHLYFYWYRQILGQKVEFLVSFYNNEISEKSEIFDDQFSVERPDGSNFTLKIRSTKLEDSAMYFCASSEYRANEKLFFGSGTQLSVL.

The chain joins TRBV7-9 to TRBJ1-2; no definite D call. Per germline, CDR1 SEHNR and CDR2 FQNEAQ (reference sequence). V lost 0 bases and J 8 bases, leaving 7 bases between the germline ends. The CDR3 is 12 amino acids. CDR3 sequence (DNA): TGTGCCAGCAGCTTAGCTTTGTCCGGCTACACCTTC. Protein sequence: CASSLALSGYTF.

The genes are TRBV27 and TRBJ1-2, with no clear D. Germline CDR1 is MNHEY and CDR2 is SMNVEV (reference sequence). This CDR3 comprises 17 residues. Trimming cost V 3 bases and J 4 bases, with 21 bases left between them. CDR3 loop: CASSFVDSWAQTYGYTF. DNA of the CDR3: TGTGCCAGCAGTTTTGTTGACTCCTGGGCACAGACCTATGGCTACACCTTC.

This sequence joins TRBV10-1 and TRBJ2-5; 8 nucleotides agree with TRBD1. CDR3 size: 14 residues. Per the germline V gene, CDR1 is WNHNN and CDR2 is SYGVQD (reference sequence). V lost 10 bases to trimming and J lost 3 bases; unmatched junction nucleotides: 10. In DNA, the CDR3 is TGCGCCAACCGCCAGGGACAGGTGGAAGAGACCCAGTACTTC. Its translation is CANRQGQVEETQYF.

The chain joins TRBV3-1 (or the pseudogene TRBV3-2) to TRBJ2-7; D not resolved. The ends were cut back, 5 bases at V and 4 bases at J, with 0 bases in the middle. In germline, CDR1 is LGHDT, CDR2 YNNKEL (reference sequence). The CDR3 contains 9 residues. CDR3 amino acids: CASSYEQYF. As DNA, the CDR3 is TGTGCCAGCAGCTACGAGCAGTACTTC.

The V call is TRBV4-2, the J call TRBJ2-5, with 8 bases lining up with TRBD2. This CDR3 is built from 14 residues. The V and J ends lost 5 bases and 4 bases, in that order; junction bases with no gene match: 6. Germline V lookup: CDR1 LGHNA, CDR2 YNFKEQ. CDR3 sequence: CASSGGTRRETQYF. The CDR3 nucleotides read TGTGCCAGCAGCGGAGGGACTAGACGAGAGACCCAGTACTTC.

The chain couples TRBV11-3 to TRBJ2-1, with D perhaps matching TRBD1 or TRBD2 (5 bases each). The germline gives CDR1 SGHNT, CDR2 YENEEA. This CDR3 is built from 13 residues. V lost 4 bases and J 10 bases, leaving 14 bases between the germline ends. CDR3 DNA: TGTGCCAGCAGCTCCTTAAGGGACGGAGAGCAGTTCTTC. This codes for CASSSLRDGEQFF. The whole variable domain, remainder taken from reference TRBV11-3 and TRBJ2-1, is EAGVVQSPRYKIIEKKQPVAFWCNPISGHNTLYWYLQNLGQGPELLIRYENEEAVDDSQLPKDRFSAERLKGVDSTLKIQPAELGDSAVYLCASSSLRDGEQFFGPGTRLTVL.

The chain recombines TRBV7-7 with TRBJ2-5; 9 nucleotides match TRBD1. The V gene end was trimmed by 4 bases and the J gene end by 4 bases; junction bases not matched to a gene: 4. From germline, CDR1 is SSHAT and CDR2 FNYEAQ (reference sequence). The length of the CDR3 is 14 residues. The CDR3 loop is CASSSGQGPETQYF. In DNA, the CDR3 is TGTGCCAGCAGCTCGGGACAGGGTCCAGAGACCCAGTACTTC.

The V and J genes are TRBV5-4 and TRBJ1-2; 10 bases align to TRBD1. The CDR3 is 16 amino acids. J lost 3 bases, V lost 4 bases, and 9 bases had no gene match. Germline CDR1 and CDR2: SGHNT and YYREEE (reference sequence). The CDR3 bases are TGTGCCAGCAGCAAAGCCGGGACAGGGGATTACTATGGCTACACCTTC. It yields the protein CASSKAGTGDYYGYTF.

The V call is TRBV7-2, the J call TRBJ1-6; D perhaps matches TRBD1 (6 bases). In germline, CDR1 is SGHTA, CDR2 FQGNSA. V lost 2 bases and J 10 bases, leaving 12 bases between the germline ends. This CDR3 has 14 residues. The CDR3 sequence is CASSLRAGESPLHF. CDR3 sequence (DNA): TGTGCCAGCAGCTTAAGGGCAGGGGAATCACCCCTCCACTTT.

J is TRBJ2-7 and V is TRBV28, with D unresolved. CDR3 length equals 13 residues. The V gene's germline CDR1 is MDHEN and CDR2 SYDVKM. Trimming removed 2 bases at V and 6 bases at J, with 11 bases between. The CDR3 spells CASSLGSPSEQYF. The CDR3 DNA follows: TGTGCCAGCAGTTTAGGATCCCCCTCCGAGCAGTACTTC.

The chain carries TRBV7-2 and TRBJ2-7, with 8 bases that match TRBD1. The ends lost 2 bases at V and 6 bases at J; junction bases unmatched: 6. The V gene's germline CDR1 is SGHTA and CDR2 FQGNSA. The CDR3 extends over 14 amino acids. CDR3 nucleotides: TGTGCCAGCAGCTTATGGGGGACAGGTTTCGAGCAGTACTTC. Translation: CASSLWGTGFEQYF.

The chain is built from TRBV7-9 and TRBJ2-2; 8 bases match TRBD1. CDR1 is SEHNR and CDR2 is FQNEAQ in the germline V gene (reference sequence). V was clipped by 5 bases and J by 4 bases; unmatched bases: 9. The CDR3 spans 16 residues. CDR3 bases: TGTGCCAGCAGCAGCCGCAGGGGGCGCGGCACCGGGGAGCTGTTTTTT. Protein sequence: CASSSRRGRGTGELFF.

This clone came up once. The chain links TRBV7-2 to TRBJ2-2; 7 bases fit TRBD1. Germline values: CDR1 SGHTA, CDR2 FQGNSA. This CDR3 region has 15 residues. V shed 0 bases and J 5 bases; nucleotides not matched to a gene: 3. The CDR3: CASSLAAQGTGELFF. The CDR3 DNA reads as TGTGCCAGCAGCTTAGCGGCACAGGGGACCGGGGAGCTGTTTTTT.

This clone was recorded at least ten times. DNA for the CDR3: TGTGCCAGAAGCTCCTGGACAGAAAACACGAACACTGAAGCTTTCTTT. Its translation is CARSSWTENTNTEAFF. This chain links TRBV5-3 with TRBJ1-1, with TRBD1 as a possible D gene (6 bases). TRBV5-3 belongs to the ORF category, with a function that is uncertain. V was clipped by 3 bases and J by 1 base, with 16 bases between them. The CDR3 contains 16 residues.

V is TRBV5-6 and J is TRBJ1-6; D is undetermined. The germline CDR1 and CDR2 sequences are SGHDT and YYEEEE. This CDR3 region has 14 residues. The V end was cut by 2 bases, the J end by 10 bases, with 13 bases between. The CDR3 sequence: CASSFRASESPLHF. The DNA of the CDR3 is TGTGCCAGCAGCTTCCGGGCGTCCGAGTCACCCCTCCACTTT.

The chain combines TRBV5-1 with TRBJ1-2; D call uncertain. Trimming pared 7 bases from V and 3 bases from J, leaving 16 bases between. Germline assignment: CDR1 SGHRS and CDR2 YFSETQ. CDR3 size: 14 residues. CDR3 region: CASRSSGNDYGYTF. CDR3 sequence (DNA): TGCGCCAGCCGTTCTTCGGGGAATGACTATGGCTACACCTTC.

V gene TRBV19 combines with J gene TRBJ2-1, with 14 positions matching TRBD2. There are 16 residues in the CDR3. Trimming cost V 5 bases and J 8 bases; bases outside gene matches: 8. Germline CDR1 reads LNHDA; CDR2 reads SQIVND (reference sequence). The CDR3 DNA reads TGTGCCAGTAGTGTCAGCGGGACTAGCGGGGGTGATGAGCAGTTCTTC. Translating gives CASSVSGTSGGDEQFF.

This chain uses TRBV7-2 with TRBJ2-5, with 8 bases lining up with TRBD1. The V gene end was trimmed by 4 bases and the J gene end by 5 bases; junction bases not matched to a gene: 3. Germline CDR1 reads SGHTA; CDR2 reads FQGNSA. CDR3 size: 13 residues. Here the CDR3 reads CASSSNRGETQYF. As DNA, the CDR3 is TGTGCCAGCAGCTCTAACAGGGGGGAGACCCAGTACTTC.